This paragraph reports one TCR beta chain. Its specificity is unknown. These data are taken from a study of a mutant IDH1 vaccine in newly diagnosed glioma. Across the whole study: Scheduled for weeks 1, 3, 5, 7, 11, 15, 19 and 23, eight vaccinations were given to patients. Of the patients given treatment, approximately 62% were male and approximately 38% were female, and a mean age of approximately 40 years was recorded. Patients previously underwent radiotherapy, temozolomide, or both, and most underwent both.

CDR1 and CDR2 from the germline V gene are ENHRY and SYGVKD. The CDR3 is 15 amino acids. V shed 0 bases and J shed 1 base, with 7 bases lying between them. Time point specified: week 11, during vaccination. In every dose of vaccine, 300 ug of mutant IDH1 20-mer peptide was given alongside topical imiquimod. Patients carried new grade 3 or 4 IDH1-mutant astrocytomas lacking nuclear ATRX. Sequencing used immunoSEQ multiplex PCR; TCRdb keeps in-frame clones, though not all of them. The repertoire holds about 120,000 clones, around 90% seen once, with 0.55% to 0.7% in the top ten. The receptor was isolated from a woman aged 45 to 65 with glioma. The chain is built from TRBV10-3 and TRBJ1-5; D ambiguous. The sample was PBMCs, taken from a glioma patient whose treatment included an IDH1 peptide vaccine. CDR3 sequence reads: CAISESTGSNQPQHF. The CDR3 region has the DNA TGTGCCATCAGTGAGTCGACTGGGAGCAATCAGCCCCAGCATTTT.